This passage covers 29 T cell receptor beta chains from one sample sequenced in a study of beta chain features in type 1 diabetes. Expressed TCRB transcripts were sequenced because the isolated RNA had all been reverse transcribed beforehand. This table comes from immunoSEQ multiplex PCR, and its TCRdb copy is limited to in-frame clones, with some not included. The table lists approximately 330,000 clones, more than 9.5% of them singletons. The source material was naive CD4+ T cells from blood. The receptors derive from a woman under 40 in good health.

This chain connects TRBV9 to TRBJ2-2; TRBD2 is a possible D gene (5 bases). V lost 4 bases, J lost 3 bases, and 19 bases lay in between. The CDR3 runs to 17 residues. Germline V gene sequence: CDR1 SGDLS, CDR2 YYNGEE. Written as DNA, the CDR3 is TGTGCCAGCAGCATCGCCGGCGGGCCCCCTGACACCGGGGAGCTGTTTTTT. Translated, it gives CASSIAGGPPDTGELFF. Full variable domain (remainder filled in from reference TRBV9 and TRBJ2-2): DSGVTQTPKHLITATGQRVTLRCSPRSGDLSVYWYQQSLDQGLQFLIQYYNGEERAKGNILERFSAQQFPDLHSELNLSSLELGDSALYFCASSIAGGPPDTGELFFGEGSRLTVL.

As for this clone: At the DNA level, this CDR3 is encoded by other sequences in the same sample as well. This CDR3 reads CASSSTYEQYF. CDR3 coding DNA: TGTGCCAGCAGTTCCACCTACGAGCAGTACTTC. The chain recombines TRBV27 with TRBJ2-7; D is unclear. With 4 bases removed from V and 2 bases from J, the gap between germline ends came to 3 bases. This CDR3 contains 11 residues. Looked up from germline, CDR1 is MNHEY and CDR2 is SMNVEV (reference sequence).

Concerning this clone itself: One junction end does not reproduce the germline sequence, and a read error may be involved. The chain links TRBV30 to TRBJ2-1; 8 bases align to TRBD2. Germline V gives CDR1 GTSNPN, CDR2 SVGIG (reference sequence). The CDR3 length is 13 residues. DNA of the CDR3: TGTGCCTGTAGCGGGACCCTATACAATGAGCAGCTCTTC. Translating it yields CACSGTLYNEQLF.

The chain carries TRBV7-2 and TRBJ1-5; weak D call: TRBD1 (5 bases). This CDR3 spans 15 amino acids. V lost 0 bases and J lost 2, with 8 bases in between. The germline CDR1 and CDR2 sequences are SGHTA and FQGNSA. The CDR3 reads CASSLAPRGNQPQHF. The CDR3 bases are TGTGCCAGCAGCTTAGCCCCCAGGGGCAATCAGCCCCAGCATTTT.

This clone was found a few times. The chain uses TRBV28 and TRBJ1-4; no reliable D call. The germline V gene has CDR1 MDHEN and CDR2 SYDVKM. Trimming stripped 2 bases from V and 8 bases from J, with 12 bases between. This CDR3 has 14 residues. CDR3: CASSLIQVGEKLFF. CDR3 DNA sequence: TGTGCCAGCAGTTTAATCCAGGTTGGGGAAAAACTGTTTTTT.

This clone was seen a handful of times. This rearrangement joins TRBV30 to TRBJ2-7, with D maybe TRBD1 (6 bases). From germline, CDR1 is GTSNPN and CDR2 SVGIG (reference sequence). This CDR3 region has 14 residues. V shed 3 bases and J shed 2 bases, with 14 bases lying between them. CDR3 DNA: TGTGCCTGGAGGCGACAGGAGAAGACCTACGAGCAGTACTTC. It is translated as CAWRRQEKTYEQYF.

This sequence joins TRBV15 and TRBJ1-4; the D gene is possibly TRBD1 (5 bases). This CDR3 is 15 amino acids long. Trimming took off 1 base at V and 5 bases at J, with 11 bases between the two ends. The germline V gene has CDR1 LNHNV and CDR2 YYDKDF (reference sequence). The CDR3 reads CATSRGGTGNEKLFF. CDR3 DNA sequence: TGTGCCACCAGCAGAGGCGGGACCGGGAATGAAAAACTGTTTTTT.

A few counts support this clone. The chain uses TRBV5-4 and TRBJ2-1; 11 nucleotides match TRBD1. The V and J ends lost 4 bases and 4 bases, in that order; junction bases with no gene match: 4. The CDR3 contains 15 residues. Germline CDR1 SGHNT, CDR2 YYREEE (reference sequence). The CDR3 DNA reads as TGTGCCAGCAGCCTGGACAGGGGGCTGTACAATGAGCAGTTCTTC. It is translated as CASSLDRGLYNEQFF.

There are a few counts of this clone. The rearrangement links TRBV7-9 to TRBJ2-7; 10 positions match TRBD2. With V trimmed by 4 bases and J by 6 bases, 6 bases remained unmatched. CDR3 size: 14 residues. The germline gives CDR1 SEHNR, CDR2 FQNEAQ (reference sequence). The CDR3 here is CASSSSGRGGEQYF. CDR3 bases: TGTGCCAGCAGCTCTAGCGGGAGAGGCGGCGAGCAGTACTTC.

This clone was detected only a few times. The chain links TRBV9 to TRBJ2-1; the D gene is possibly TRBD1 (6 bases). This CDR3 is 14 amino acids long. Trimming removed 2 bases at V and 4 bases at J, with 10 bases between. The V gene's germline CDR1 is SGDLS and CDR2 YYNGEE. As DNA, the CDR3 is TGTGCCAGCAGCGTCGGGACAATTTACAATGAGCAGTTCTTC. It is translated as CASSVGTIYNEQFF.

The chain recombines TRBV25-1 with TRBJ2-1; maybe TRBD2 (5 bases). Trimming removed 1 base from V and 0 bases from J, with 10 bases in between. The CDR3 extends over 16 amino acids. Germline V gene data show CDR1 as MGHDK and CDR2 as SYGVNS. CDR3 DNA sequence: TGTGCCAGCAGTGAATCAAGCGGTAGCTCCTACAATGAGCAGTTCTTC. Translating it yields CASSESSGSSYNEQFF.

The DNA of the CDR3 is TGCGCGACCGGAGCTGCTAGCGGGAGGGGAGAGACCCAGTACTTC. Amino acids: CATGAASGRGETQYF. This chain joins TRBV5-1 and TRBJ2-5, with 12 bases matching TRBD2. Germline CDR1 and CDR2: SGHRS and YFSETQ. This CDR3 has 15 amino acids.

The chain couples TRBV7-9 to TRBJ1-2; D is undetermined. Trimming cost V 3 bases and J 4 bases, with 6 bases left between them. CDR3 length: 12 amino acids. Germline CDR1 is SEHNR and CDR2 is FQNEAQ (reference sequence). The CDR3 reads CASSLSVYGYTF. The DNA of the CDR3 is TGTGCCAGCAGCTTGTCAGTCTATGGCTACACCTTC.

Only a few counts were recorded for this clone. The rearrangement uses TRBV11-1 and TRBJ2-5; 10 bases line up with TRBD2. Germline loops: CDR1 SGHAT, CDR2 FQDESV (reference sequence). J lost 7 bases, V lost 5 bases, and 13 bases had no gene match. The CDR3 is 16 residues long. CDR3 protein: CASSALAGGFPSTQYF. The CDR3 DNA sequence: TGTGCCAGCAGCGCTTTAGCGGGGGGATTTCCGTCGACCCAGTACTTC.

The V and J genes are TRBV28 and TRBJ2-5, with 7 bases aligning to TRBD1. The CDR3 extends over 15 amino acids. The germline gives CDR1 MDHEN, CDR2 SYDVKM. V shed 6 bases, J shed 2 bases, and the junction held 9 bases outside the gene matches. The CDR3 reads CASSLPGQIQETQYF. Here the CDR3 DNA reads TGTGCCAGCAGCCTACCGGGACAGATACAAGAGACCCAGTACTTC.

In this sample, this clone turned up a few times. The chain couples TRBV28 to TRBJ2-5; D perhaps matches TRBD2 (5 bases). The CDR3 runs 13 residues. CDR1 and CDR2 (germline): MDHEN, SYDVKM. Trimming took off 3 bases at V and 6 bases at J, with 11 bases between the two ends. Written as DNA, the CDR3 is TGTGCCAGCAGTTTTGGAGGCATCCAGACCCAGTACTTC. It specifies CASSFGGIQTQYF.

The chain combines TRBV11-2 with TRBJ2-7; 9 bases are a match to TRBD2. CDR1 and CDR2 from the germline V gene are SGHAT and FQNNGV. J lost 4 bases, V lost 2 bases, and 6 bases had no gene match. The CDR3 has 15 amino acids. CDR3 sequence: CASSLLAGTAYEQYF. The CDR3 nucleotides read TGTGCCAGCAGCTTACTAGCGGGAACGGCGTACGAGCAGTACTTC.

This clone has a handful of counts. CDR3 bases: TGTGCCAGCAGTCGGAGCGGGAGGTCCGTTGAGCAGTTCTTC. It yields the protein CASSRSGRSVEQFF. This sequence joins TRBV27 and TRBJ2-1; 9 bases match TRBD2. Germline V gene sequence: CDR1 MNHEY, CDR2 SMNVEV (reference sequence). This CDR3 has 14 residues. Losses at the gene ends were 5 bases for V and 9 bases for J; bases not matched to a gene: 8.

This clone was found a few times. V is TRBV7-3 and J is TRBJ2-3; 7 bases match TRBD1. With V trimmed by 7 bases and J by 1 base, 5 bases remained unmatched. CDR1 and CDR2 from the germline V gene are SGHTA and FQGTGA. This CDR3 has 14 residues. CDR3 nucleotide sequence: TGTGCCAGCACCCTCGGACAGGGCACAGATACGCAGTATTTT. The encoded protein is CASTLGQGTDTQYF.

This chain connects TRBV5-1 to TRBJ2-3; 7 bases map to TRBD1. The CDR3 length is 14 residues. Unmatched junction bases numbered 7, after V lost 5 bases and J lost 4 bases. Germline V gene sequence: CDR1 SGHRS, CDR2 YFSETQ. CDR3 DNA sequence: TGCGCCAGCAGTTATAAGACAGGGCCAGATACGCAGTATTTT. Amino acids: CASSYKTGPDTQYF.

The table lists this clone with a few counts. The chain uses TRBV4-3 and TRBJ2-3; D unclear. The germline V gene encodes CDR1 LGHNA and CDR2 YSLEER. The CDR3 extends over 13 amino acids. V lost 0 bases, J lost 7 bases, and 8 bases lay in between. Here the CDR3 reads CASSQDFSYTQYF. The DNA for the CDR3 is TGCGCCAGCAGCCAAGACTTTTCGTATACGCAGTATTTT.

This clone has more than one count but fewer than ten. The J gene is TRBJ2-1, the V gene TRBV13; 7 bases line up with TRBD2. Germline V gives CDR1 PRHDT, CDR2 FYEKMQ (reference sequence). J was trimmed by 11 bases and V by 6 bases; bases with no gene match: 13. This CDR3 has 14 residues. The CDR3 coding sequence is TGTGCCAGCAGTTTCTCCGGGGAGGGGACTAAGCAGTTCTTC. Residues: CASSFSGEGTKQFF. The full variable domain, completed using reference TRBV13 and TRBJ2-1, is AAGVIQSPRHLIKEKRETATLKCYPIPRHDTVYWYQQGPGQDPQFLISFYEKMQSDKGSIPDRFSAQQFSDYHSELNMSSLELGDSALYFCASSFSGEGTKQFFGPGTRLTVL.

With regard to this clone: At one boundary the junction diverges from the germline segment, which might be a read error. This sequence joins TRBV7-9 and TRBJ1-3; D is unclear. The CDR3 is made up of 13 amino acids. The V gene's germline CDR1 is SEHNR and CDR2 FQNEAQ (reference sequence). As DNA, the CDR3 is TGTGCCAGCAGCTTAGCGGGCAGTAACCCCCATGGCTTT. It specifies CASSLAGSNPHGF.

A few counts support this clone. CDR3 nucleotide sequence: TGTGCCAGCAGCCAAGATGGGTCAGGGATATCCTACGAGCAGTACTTC. It codes for CASSQDGSGISYEQYF. The rearrangement joins TRBV4-2 to TRBJ2-7; possible D gene TRBD1, 5 bases. V shed 0 bases and J shed 1 base, with 13 bases lying between them. Germline lookup yields CDR1 LGHNA and CDR2 YNFKEQ. The CDR3 loop spans 16 amino acids.

The gene calls are TRBV28 and TRBJ1-2, with TRBD1 matching 8 bases. The germline gives CDR1 MDHEN, CDR2 SYDVKM. This CDR3 is 14 amino acids long. V lost 10 bases and J lost 4; bases outside the gene matches: 11. CDR3 DNA sequence: TGTGCCACCACAAGGACAGGGCCGCCCTATGGCTACACCTTC. This codes for CATTRTGPPYGYTF.

V and J are TRBV7-9 and TRBJ2-7, with 8 nucleotides matching TRBD1. CDR1 and CDR2 from the germline V gene are SEHNR and FQNEAQ (reference sequence). With V trimmed by 7 bases and J by 7 bases, 6 bases remained unmatched. The CDR3 runs 12 residues. CDR3 coding DNA: TGTGCCAGCAACATCGGACAGGGTGAGCAGTACTTC. Translating it yields CASNIGQGEQYF.

This sequence joins TRBV6-5 and TRBJ1-2; a possible D gene is TRBD1 (5 bases). There are 12 residues in the CDR3. CDR1 MNHEY and CDR2 SVGAGI come from the germline V gene. V was cut by 0 bases and J by 11 bases, with 10 bases left in between. The CDR3 sequence: CASSYSGRMYTF. The CDR3 region has the DNA TGTGCCAGCAGTTACTCGGGGCGGATGTACACCTTC.

This chain joins TRBV6-5 and TRBJ2-5, with unresolved D. Trimming took 0 bases from V and 2 from J, leaving 7 bases between them. CDR3 size: 14 residues. The germline gives CDR1 MNHEY, CDR2 SVGAGI. For the CDR3, the DNA is TGTGCCAGCAGTTACTCGATTCTACAAGAGACCCAGTACTTC. Residues: CASSYSILQETQYF.

This clone was observed a few times. V usage is TRBV7-3 and J usage is TRBJ2-7, with TRBD2 matching 9 bases. The J segment lost 12 bases and the V segment lost 5 bases, leaving 17 bases of the junction unmatched. The V gene's germline CDR1 is SGHTA and CDR2 FQGTGA. This CDR3 is 15 amino acids long. In DNA form, the CDR3 reads TGTGCCAGCAGCGATATAGCGGGAGCCTCCAGGTCTCTGTACTTC. Its translation is CASSDIAGASRSLYF.